One T cell receptor beta chain is described in this entry. Antigen: not known. One end of the junction fails to match germline, which may point to a read error. TCR beta VDJ and CDR3 profiling used genomic DNA as template. In TCRdb, the reads were re-called with MiXCR into one record per CDR3 protein. The data contain some 150,000 distinct CDR3 sequences, less than 45% of them singletons. This sample is part of a study of CD8+CD57+ T cells in acquired aplastic anemia. Study as a whole: Each DNA sample taken from sorted CD4+ and CD8+ cells came to about 3.2 ug on average. Healthy donor sequencing depth: 10 million to 10.8 million CD4+, about 12 million CD8+ reads.

Study-level findings and limits: The CD8+ Simpson's diversity of patients and controls was not significantly different. Patients and controls shared under 30 CD8+ CDR3 sequences, highly expressed in patients.

CDR1 SNHLY and CDR2 FYNNEI come from the germline V gene. The CDR3 runs to 14 residues. The gene calls are TRBV2 and TRBJ2-7, with D possibly being TRBD1 or TRBD2 (5 bases each). The clonotype comes from a human donor in good health, serving as a control. The sample was sorted CD4+, CD8+, or CD8+CD57+ T cells (not recorded which) from PBMCs. CDR3 amino acids: CASSQERYGAEQYF. The CDR3 DNA reads TGCGCCAGCAGCCAAGAGCGCTACGGGGCCGAGCAGTACTTC.